The clone carrying this T cell receptor (beta chain) has at least ten counts. What it binds is not known. The cDNA was produced through 5'RACE with 10-nucleotide random UMIs. TCRdb passed the 5' RACE reads through MiXCR, listing each CDR3 protein once. The data contain tens of thousands of distinct CDR3 sequences, around 10% of them seen just once; the ten biggest clones take up around 7%. Stated time point: longitudinal time-point 1 (baseline). The unsorted libraries were produced from 2 million PBMCs held at -80 C. This entry is derived from a study of neurological immune-mediated disorders. The CDR3 contains 18 residues. CDR1 is DFQATT, CDR2 SNEGSKA, per germline (reference sequence). V shed 1 base and J 0 bases; nucleotides not matched to a gene: 12. General study findings and limits: While HTLV-1-associated myelopathy showed the greatest TCR clonal expansion, multiple sclerosis showed the least, falling below healthy controls.

The sequence was obtained from a male donor with HTLV-1-associated myelopathy (HAM/TSP). The V call is TRBV20-1, the J call TRBJ2-4, with TRBD2 matching 7 bases. The sample taken for sequencing was PBMCs. The CDR3 coding sequence is TGCAGTGCTAGAGTGGGTTACGGGGGGACCAGAGCCAAAAACATTCAGTACTTC. It translates to CSARVGYGGTRAKNIQYF.